This is a list of T cell receptor beta chains from one sample in a study of spatial heterogeneity in lung cancer. TCRdb reprocessed the 5' RACE reads via MiXCR and lists one record per CDR3 protein. The table has roughly 12,000 distinct CDR3 sequences, 6.6% seen once. Material: lung tumor tissue, obtained at surgery. The source of these receptors is a female donor with early-stage non-small cell lung cancer. Both conserved end residues are part of each CDR3. A D gene is named only where the DNA matches it firmly. Clone size is given for some rows only: seen once, a few or many times, or a class if the clone is expanded.

TRBJ1-2	NA	few	TRBV9	TGTGCCAGCAGCTCTACTGGGATTACCCTTCATGGCTACACCTTC	CASSSTGITLHGYTF
TRBJ2-4	NA	NA	TRBV7-2	TGTGCCAGCAGTCAAGTGGGGCAGGGGCCCAAAAACATTCAGTACTTC	CASSQVGQGPKNIQYF
TRBJ2-5	TRBD2	medium-sized	TRBV7-2	TGTGCCAGCAGGTCGGCGGGAGTGAGACAAGAGACCCAGTACTTC	CASRSAGVRQETQYF
TRBJ1-2	NA	many	TRBV20-1	TGCAGTGATAAGTCCTCGGGTTTCTATGGCTACACCTTC	CSDKSSGFYGYTF
TRBJ1-5	TRBD1	many	TRBV6-2/TRBV6-3	TGTGCCAGCCAACGGACAGGGTCAAATCAGCCCCAGCATTTT	CASQRTGSNQPQHF
TRBJ1-3	NA	many	TRBV28	TGTGCCAGCAGCCGGGTCTACTCTGGAAACACCATATATTTT	CASSRVYSGNTIYF
TRBJ2-1	TRBD2	many	TRBV7-3	TGTGCCAGCAGCTCCGGACTAGCGGGAGTGGATGAGCAGTTCTTC	CASSSGLAGVDEQFF
TRBJ1-1	NA	medium-sized	TRBV18	TGTGCCAGCTCATCCCAGGCGAACACTGAAGCTTTCTTT	CASSSQANTEAFF
TRBJ2-2	NA	many	TRBV19	TGTGCCAGTACCCCACCCCACAGATCATCCACCGGGGAGCTGTTTTTT	CASTPPHRSSTGELFF
TRBJ1-1	NA	many	TRBV6-2/TRBV6-3	TGTGCCAGCAGTCACCCGGGGGCGGGCACTGAAGCTTTCTTT	CASSHPGAGTEAFF
TRBJ2-1	NA	many	TRBV4-3	TGCGCCAGCAGCCAAGACCCTCTAGGCAATGAGCAGTTCTTC	CASSQDPLGNEQFF
TRBJ2-1	TRBD2	NA	TRBV27	TGTGCCAGCGGGACTAGCGGGAGAAGGTCCTACAATGAGCAGTTCTTC	CASGTSGRRSYNEQFF